A selection of T cell receptor beta chains follows, all from one sample in a study of blood T cell repertoires in COVID-19. Profiling relied on immunoSEQ multiplex PCR, and the TCRdb table lists in-frame clones only, not all of them. There are 140,000 or so clones in the sample; 60% to 85% occur only once, and less than 2.5% lies in the top ten. Sequences were obtained from peripheral blood. The receptors here all came from a woman aged 60-75 years with acute or convalescent COVID-19. Both conserved end residues are part of each CDR3. Fields, in order: J gene, V gene, D gene, clone size, CDR3 DNA, CDR3 protein. The D gene is left open where the match is weak. Some rows mark clone size as missing; the rest say once, few, many or name a class of expanded clone.

>TRBJ2-1|TRBV7-7|TRBD2|-
TGTGCCAGCAGCCAGAGACTAGCGCATGAGCAGTTCTTC
CASSQRLAHEQFF
>TRBJ2-1|TRBV7-9|TRBD2|-
TGTGCCAGCAGCACCGGGACTAGCGGTTACAATGAGCAGTTCTTC
CASSTGTSGYNEQFF
>TRBJ1-4|TRBV20-1|-|-
TGCAGTGCTAGTCCTGTGGCTGGGCGGGGGACTAATGAAAAACTGTTTTTT
CSASPVAGRGTNEKLFF
>TRBJ1-2|TRBV30|-|-
TGTGCCTGGAGTGGTGGAGGGAACTATGGCTACACCTTC
CAWSGGGNYGYTF
>TRBJ2-5|TRBV6-6|-|-
TGTGCCAGCAGGGGGCAGGGAGAGACCCAGTACTTC
CASRGQGETQYF
>TRBJ2-3|TRBV5-4|-|-
TGTGCCAGCAGTCTGGGTGGACCGGGAAGAACTAGCACAGATACGCAGTATTTT
CASSLGGPGRTSTDTQYF
>TRBJ2-1|TRBV11-3|-|few
TGTGCCAGCGGGACTTCAGGCGCCTCCTACAATGAGCAGTTCTTC
CASGTSGASYNEQFF
>TRBJ2-5|TRBV9|-|-
TGTGCCAGCAGCGTGTGGGCTGGTGGGGGGGAGACCCAGTACTTC
CASSVWAGGGETQYF
>TRBJ1-6|TRBV28|-|-
TGTGCCAGCGGGAGAACGGGGATTAATTCACCCCTCCACTTT
CASGRTGINSPLHF
>TRBJ2-7|TRBV18|TRBD2|-
TGTGCCAGCTCACCTTGGACTAGCGGGGTAAGCTCCTACGAGCAGTACTTC
CASSPWTSGVSSYEQYF
>TRBJ2-2|TRBV6-5|-|-
TGTGCCAGCAGCCTCACCTGGGGGGTCGGGGGGGAGCTGTTTTTT
CASSLTWGVGGELFF
>TRBJ1-2|TRBV7-9|TRBD1|few
TGTGCCAGCAGCTTTCTCGGACAGGGGGGAGGCTACACCTTC
CASSFLGQGGGYTF
>TRBJ1-4|TRBV19|-|-
TGTGCCAGCCGGCCGGGGGGAAGACGTAATGAAAAACTGTTTTTT
CASRPGGRRNEKLFF
>TRBJ2-3|TRBV20-1|TRBD1|-
TGCAGTGCTAGTATGGACAGGGTAGATACGCAGTATTTT
CSASMDRVDTQYF
>TRBJ1-6|TRBV4-1|-|-
TGCGCCAGCAGCCAGCCGTCTGGGCCCCAACCCCTCCACTTT
CASSQPSGPQPLHF
>TRBJ2-1|TRBV10-3|-|-
TGTGCCATCAGTGATGGAGTCAAAGGCTCCTACAATGAGCAGTTCTTC
CAISDGVKGSYNEQFF
>TRBJ2-3|TRBV28|TRBD2|-
TGTGCCAGCAGTCGACTAGCGGGAGGAGCCAGCACAGATACGCAGTATTTT
CASSRLAGGASTDTQYF
>TRBJ1-5|TRBV5-6|-|-
TGTGCCAGCAGCTTGATGTCGGGTCAGCCCCAGCATTTT
CASSLMSGQPQHF
>TRBJ2-6|TRBV7-9|TRBD2|-
TGTGCCAGCAGCCCCGGACTAGCGGGAGAAGCTGGGGCCAACGTCCTGACTTTC
CASSPGLAGEAGANVLTF
>TRBJ2-2|TRBV2|-|-
TGTGCCAGCGCAATCGTGACGGGAGTCTCTGGGGAGCCGTTTTTT
CASAIVTGVSGEPFF
>TRBJ2-1|TRBV19|TRBD2|-
TGTGCCAGTAGTATTGTACTAGCGGGAGTCGGGGAGCAGTTCTTC
CASSIVLAGVGEQFF
>TRBJ2-7|TRBV6-2/TRBV6-3|-|-
TGTGCCAGCAGTGGGACTTTTACCTACGAGCAGTACTTC
CASSGTFTYEQYF
>TRBJ1-2|TRBV4-1|TRBD1|-
TGCGCCAGCAGCCAAGACCGAGGATTTCTTAGGACAGGGGGGCATGGCTACACCTTC
CASSQDRGFLRTGGHGYTF
>TRBJ2-1|TRBV20-1|-|-
TGCAGTGCTAGTCGGCTAGACAATGAGCAGTTCTTC
CSASRLDNEQFF
>TRBJ1-1|TRBV28|-|-
TGTGCCAGCAGTTTAATGCCGGAGATGAACACTGAAGCTTTCTTT
CASSLMPEMNTEAFF
>TRBJ1-1|TRBV11-2|-|once
TGTGCCAGCGGAAAGGGGTTTGACACTGAAGCTTTCTTT
CASGKGFDTEAFF
>TRBJ2-3|TRBV5-6|-|-
TGTGCCAGCAGCTTTCGGGGGAGGACAGATACGCAGTATTTT
CASSFRGRTDTQYF
>TRBJ1-4|TRBV30|TRBD1|-
TGTGCCTGGAGAGCTTGGACAGGGACCCCGACAACTAATGAAAAACTGTTTTTT
CAWRAWTGTPTTNEKLFF
>TRBJ1-5|TRBV5-6|-|few
TGTGCCAGCAGCGCCGCCCACTGGAGCAATCAGCCCCAGCATTTT
CASSAAHWSNQPQHF
>TRBJ1-5|TRBV28|-|few
TGTGCCAGCAGTTTTTCTCAGGCATGGAGCAATCAGCCCCAGCATTTT
CASSFSQAWSNQPQHF
>TRBJ2-1|TRBV4-1|-|once
TGCGCCAGCAGCCCTCTGAGCTCCTACAATGAGCAGTTCTTC
CASSPLSSYNEQFF
>TRBJ2-5|TRBV19|TRBD2|-
TGTGCCAGTAGTAGTGGACTAGCGGTTATTCAAGAGACCCAGTACTTC
CASSSGLAVIQETQYF
>TRBJ2-6|TRBV19|TRBD2|-
TGTGCCAGTAGTCCTTATAGCGGGTTAAGCTCTGGGGCCAACGTCCTGACTTTC
CASSPYSGLSSGANVLTF
>TRBJ2-3|TRBV28|TRBD1|-
TGTGCCAGCAGTTTCGGACAGGGGCGAGGTACGCAGTATTTT
CASSFGQGRGTQYF
>TRBJ2-7|TRBV27|-|-
TGTGCCAGCAGTTTGCCCTACCGCCCCTACGAGCAGTACTTC
CASSLPYRPYEQYF
>TRBJ2-4|TRBV7-9|TRBD2|-
TGTGCCAGCAGCTTCGAACTAGCGGGAGGCGAGGCCAAAAACATTCAGTACTTC
CASSFELAGGEAKNIQYF
>TRBJ1-5|TRBV30|TRBD1|few
TGTGCCTGGAGTCGACAGGGGTACCAGCCCCAGCATTTT
CAWSRQGYQPQHF
>TRBJ2-1|TRBV4-2|-|-
TGTGCCAGCAGCCAATCGGATGAGCAGTTCTTC
CASSQSDEQFF
>TRBJ1-1|TRBV25-1|-|-
TGTGCCAGCAGTCCTGCCGGGGGGCTTACCAAGAACACTGAAGCTTTCTTT
CASSPAGGLTKNTEAFF
>TRBJ1-3|TRBV10-3|-|-
TGTGCCATCGCGGTGCGAACGCGAAACACCATATATTTT
CAIAVRTRNTIYF
>TRBJ1-2|TRBV30|TRBD1|-
TGTGCCTGGAGTGTCGGACAGGTGTCTAACTATGGCTACACCTTC
CAWSVGQVSNYGYTF
>TRBJ2-3|TRBV5-1|-|-
TGCGCCAGCAGCGGAACCCTTAGCGGAGATACGCAGTATTTT
CASSGTLSGDTQYF
>TRBJ2-1|TRBV5-4|-|-
TGTGCCAGCAGCTCCACAGTGGGGGGGCCCTACAATGAGCAGTTCTTC
CASSSTVGGPYNEQFF
>TRBJ1-2|TRBV9|-|-
TGTGCCAGCAGCCCTCAATTCGGCGGTGGCTACACCTTC
CASSPQFGGGYTF
>TRBJ2-1|TRBV5-1|TRBD1|-
TGCGCCAGCAGCTTGCGGACAGGGTGGAATGAGCAGTTCTTC
CASSLRTGWNEQFF
>TRBJ2-4|TRBV18|TRBD1|-
TGTGCCAGCACCGACCGACAGGGTGGGATGGACATTCAGTACTTC
CASTDRQGGMDIQYF
>TRBJ2-7|TRBV27|TRBD2|-
TGTGCCAGCCGGGGGCTAGCGGGAGGAGGCGAGCAGTACTTC
CASRGLAGGGEQYF
>TRBJ1-4|TRBV27|TRBD1|few
TGTGCCAGCAGCCGAGGGGGCCCGTCGGAAAAACTGTTTTTT
CASSRGGPSEKLFF
>TRBJ2-3|TRBV19|-|-
TGTGCCAGTAGTAACCTGCGGGACAGCTACACAGATACGCAGTATTTT
CASSNLRDSYTDTQYF
>TRBJ1-2|TRBV2|TRBD1|few
TGTGCCAGCAGGAAGGGAACAGGGGGGGCCTATGGCTACACCTTC
CASRKGTGGAYGYTF
>TRBJ2-3|TRBV18|-|-
TGTGCCAGCTCACCACTATATGGCTCTCCCACAGATACGCAGTATTTT
CASSPLYGSPTDTQYF
>TRBJ2-7|TRBV6-8|TRBD1|-
TGTGCCAGCAGTTACTCGATCTATCGACCGGGACAGGTTGCCTACGAGCAGTACTTC
CASSYSIYRPGQVAYEQYF
>TRBJ1-4|TRBV12-3/TRBV12-4|-|-
TGTGCCAGCAGTTATCGAACAGGGGAAAAACTGTTTTTT
CASSYRTGEKLFF
>TRBJ1-6|TRBV30|-|-
TGTGCCTGGAACCGTGGCAGGGCCCAATATAATTCACCCCTCCACTTT
CAWNRGRAQYNSPLHF
>TRBJ2-7|TRBV6-5|TRBD1|-
TGTGCCAGCAACAGGGACAGAATCTCCTACGAGCAGTACTTC
CASNRDRISYEQYF
>TRBJ2-3|TRBV7-9|-|-
TGTGCCAGCAGCCCCGGAGGGAGGGGGAGGGACACAGATACGCAGTATTTT
CASSPGGRGRDTDTQYF
>TRBJ2-1|TRBV4-2|-|-
TGTGCCAGCAGCCAAGTCCGAGCGGCCTCGGCCTACAATGAGCAGTTCTTC
CASSQVRAASAYNEQFF
>TRBJ1-6|TRBV28|TRBD1|-
TGTGCCAGCAGGGGACAGGGGGCGGGTTCACCCCTCCACTTT
CASRGQGAGSPLHF